These 19 T cell receptor beta chains came from one sample sequenced in a study of cytomegalovirus exposure and HLA in healthy donors. Amplification used 60 Vbeta primers and 13 Jbeta primers. TCRdb's copy holds only in-frame clones and misses some; the assay was immunoSEQ multiplex PCR. The table lists some 150,000 clones, over 60% of them singletons. Sequenced material: PBMCs. These receptors were collected from a man in his forties or fifties in good health and CMV-seronegative.

The chain recombines TRBV7-9 with TRBJ2-2, with TRBD1 identical over 8 bases. CDR1 is SEHNR, CDR2 FQNEAQ, per germline (reference sequence). J was trimmed by 4 bases and V by 3 bases; bases with no gene match: 4. CDR3 length: 15 residues. The CDR3 nucleotides are TGTGCCAGCAGCTTCCGGGACAGGTTCACCGGGGAGCTGTTTTTT. It encodes CASSFRDRFTGELFF.

This rearrangement joins TRBV10-3 to TRBJ2-5; D gene unclear. V shed 0 bases and J shed 5 bases, with 4 bases lying between them. Germline V gene lookup returns CDR1 ENHRY and CDR2 SYGVKD. The CDR3 has 12 residues. The CDR3 DNA follows: TGTGCCATCAGTGAGTCGAGGGAGACCCAGTACTTC. Translated: CAISESRETQYF.

The chain recombines TRBV5-3 with TRBJ2-5; the D gene is possibly TRBD1 (6 bases). TRBV5-3 falls under the ORF class, with uncertain function. V shed 4 bases and J shed 10 bases, with 29 bases lying between them. This CDR3 contains 17 residues. The CDR3 protein is CARSVPPGHRSDMCQYF. The CDR3 DNA is TGTGCCAGAAGCGTACCCCCGGGACACCGTAGCGATATGTGCCAGTACTTC.

The J gene is TRBJ2-2, the V gene TRBV5-1; 7 bases fit TRBD1. V dropped 3 bases and J dropped 0; count of bases not matched to a gene: 2. Germline CDR1 reads SGHRS; CDR2 reads YFSETQ. The CDR3 consists of 15 residues. The CDR3 sequence: CASSSGQANTGELFF. The CDR3 DNA reads TGCGCCAGCAGCTCCGGACAGGCGAACACCGGGGAGCTGTTTTTT.

The chain has TRBV5-1 and TRBJ1-4; 10 positions match TRBD1. This CDR3 has 17 residues. CDR1 and CDR2 from the germline V gene are SGHRS and YFSETQ. With V trimmed by 4 bases and J by 4 bases, 10 bases remained unmatched. CDR3 nucleotide sequence: TGCGCCAGCAGCCTAAGACAGGGGGCTTACGGTAATGAAAAACTGTTTTTT. This encodes CASSLRQGAYGNEKLFF.

This clone was observed a single time. The V gene is TRBV9, the J gene TRBJ2-7; 7 bases are shared with TRBD2. The junction had 3 bases not matched to a gene; V was cut back by 3 bases and J by 3 bases. Germline V lookup: CDR1 SGDLS, CDR2 YYNGEE. The CDR3 consists of 13 residues. The DNA for the CDR3 is TGTGCCAGCAGCGCGGGGGACTACTACGAGCAGTACTTC. This gives the protein CASSAGDYYEQYF.

V usage is TRBV18 and J usage is TRBJ2-5; 9 bases align to TRBD1. J gave up 1 base and V 4 bases, and 7 bases lay outside the gene matches. Per the germline V gene, CDR1 is KGHSH and CDR2 is LQKENI. There are 16 residues in the CDR3. CDR3 DNA: TGTGCCAGCTCACTCGAGACAGGGGGAAGCCAAGAGACCCAGTACTTC. It specifies CASSLETGGSQETQYF.

This clone was seen more than once but under ten times. The gene calls are TRBV5-1 and TRBJ2-1, with 13 positions matching TRBD2. CDR1 is SGHRS, CDR2 YFSETQ, per germline. The ends lost 4 bases at V and 8 bases at J; junction bases unmatched: 12. There are 17 residues in the CDR3. The CDR3 DNA follows: TGCGCCAGCAGCCCCCAACTAGCGGGAGGGCCAGGGGATGAGCAGTTCTTC. The encoded protein is CASSPQLAGGPGDEQFF.

This rearrangement joins TRBV6-5 to TRBJ2-7; D remains ambiguous. The germline gives CDR1 MNHEY, CDR2 SVGAGI. The CDR3 runs to 13 residues. V lost 6 bases and J lost 6, with 15 bases in between. The CDR3 reads CASSSRHRSEQYF. The DNA of the CDR3 is TGTGCCAGCAGCTCTCGACACCGCTCCGAGCAGTACTTC.

The V gene is TRBV23-1, the J gene TRBJ2-2, with 7 nucleotides matching TRBD1. TRBV23-1 belongs to the ORF category, with a function that is uncertain. The CDR3 contains 14 residues. After removal of 7 bases from V and 4 bases from J, the junction contained 6 bases not matched to a gene. CDR3 nucleotide sequence: TGCGCCAGCATCACAGGGGCGGCCACCGGGGAGCTGTTTTTT. Translation gives CASITGAATGELFF.

The chain recombines TRBV25-1 with TRBJ1-6, with 8 bases lining up with TRBD1. CDR3 length: 17 amino acids. Germline loops: CDR1 MGHDK, CDR2 SYGVNS. With V trimmed by 6 bases and J by 6 bases, 13 bases remained unmatched. The CDR3 region is CASRSDLRTGLNSPLHF. The CDR3 nucleotides read TGTGCCAGCAGATCAGATCTCCGGACAGGGCTTAATTCACCCCTCCACTTT. Filled out from reference TRBV25-1 and TRBJ1-6, the complete variable domain reads EADIYQTPRYLVIGTGKKITLECSQTMGHDKMYWYQQDPGMELHLIHYSYGVNSTEKGDLSSESTVSRIRTEHFPLTLESARPSHTSQYLCASRSDLRTGLNSPLHFGNGTRLTVT.

The genes are TRBV6-1 and TRBJ2-7, with TRBD1 matching over 8 bases. CDR1 MNHNS and CDR2 SASEGT come from the germline V gene. The J segment lost 1 base and the V segment lost 4 bases, leaving 3 bases of the junction unmatched. The CDR3 runs 14 residues. In nucleotides, the CDR3 is TGTGCCAGCAGTGGGACAGGGACATCCTACGAGCAGTACTTC. Its translation: CASSGTGTSYEQYF.

CDR3 protein: CASSLAGRGRRGYTF. CDR3 coding DNA: TGTGCCAGCAGCTTGGCGGGCAGGGGGCGTAGGGGCTACACCTTC. The chain uses TRBV5-4 and TRBJ1-2, with 8 bases that match TRBD1. Germline V gene sequence: CDR1 SGHNT, CDR2 YYREEE (reference sequence). The CDR3 extends over 15 amino acids. V was pared by 0 bases and J by 8 bases, with 9 bases of the junction left unmatched.

The DNA of the CDR3 is TGTGCCAGCAGCAAGAGCGGGATAGGGGGAGAGACCCAGTACTTC. Its translation is CASSKSGIGGETQYF. The chain has TRBV7-2 and TRBJ2-5; maybe TRBD2 (7 bases). Germline V CDR1 and CDR2: SGHTA, FQGNSA. The CDR3 extends over 15 amino acids. The V and J ends lost 5 bases and 4 bases respectively, with 17 bases between them.

V usage is TRBV14 and J usage is TRBJ2-1; D is perhaps TRBD2 (6 bases). Germline V gene lookup returns CDR1 SGHDN and CDR2 FVKESK. Trimming shortened V by 1 base and J by 8 bases, and 24 bases separated the two germline ends. This CDR3 is 18 amino acids long. The DNA of the CDR3 is TGTGCCAGCAGCCAAGCCCCTATAACTAGCCCCCTGGGCTATGAGCAGTTCTTC. Encoded protein: CASSQAPITSPLGYEQFF. Looking up the rest from reference TRBV14 and TRBJ2-1 gives the full variable domain: EAGVTQFPSHSVIEKGQTVTLRCDPISGHDNLYWYRRVMGKEIKFLLHFVKESKQDESGMPNNRFLAERTGGTYSTLKVQPAELEDSGVYFCASSQAPITSPLGYEQFFGPGTRLTVL.

The chain joins TRBV5-4 to TRBJ1-2; 7 bases are a match to TRBD1. Looked up from germline, CDR1 is SGHNT and CDR2 is YYREEE (reference sequence). The CDR3 extends over 15 amino acids. With 0 bases clipped from V and 4 bases from J, the junction kept 6 bases outside the gene matches. The CDR3, as DNA: TGTGCCAGCAGCTTGGCCGGGGGACAGATCTATGGCTACACCTTC. Amino acids: CASSLAGGQIYGYTF.

A remark on this clone: The germline gene is not matched at one end of the junction; a read error may be the cause. The V call is TRBV27, the J call TRBJ1-2; tentative D call: TRBD1 (5 bases). The CDR3 totals 14 residues. Germline lookup yields CDR1 MNHEY and CDR2 SMNVEV (reference sequence). CDR3 region: CASNLSRAGSGYTF. The CDR3, as DNA: TGTGCCAGCAATTTATCTAGGGCAGGGTCTGGCTACACCTTC.

The chain couples TRBV5-3 to TRBJ1-3; D is undetermined. TRBV5-3 is labeled an ORF, and its function is uncertain. This CDR3 has 15 amino acids. Trimming stripped 2 bases from V and 4 bases from J, with 13 bases between. The CDR3 region is CARSFVTGEGNTIYF. The CDR3 coding sequence is TGTGCCAGAAGCTTCGTCACCGGGGAGGGAAACACCATATATTTT.

The rearrangement joins TRBV27 to TRBJ2-7, with 12 nucleotides matching TRBD2. V was clipped by 5 bases and J by 0 bases; unmatched bases: 8. This CDR3 is 17 amino acids long. CDR1 MNHEY and CDR2 SMNVEV come from the germline V gene (reference sequence). Here the CDR3 reads CASSVGTSGLYSYEQYF. The CDR3 nucleotides read TGTGCCAGCAGTGTGGGGACTAGCGGGCTCTACTCCTACGAGCAGTACTTC.